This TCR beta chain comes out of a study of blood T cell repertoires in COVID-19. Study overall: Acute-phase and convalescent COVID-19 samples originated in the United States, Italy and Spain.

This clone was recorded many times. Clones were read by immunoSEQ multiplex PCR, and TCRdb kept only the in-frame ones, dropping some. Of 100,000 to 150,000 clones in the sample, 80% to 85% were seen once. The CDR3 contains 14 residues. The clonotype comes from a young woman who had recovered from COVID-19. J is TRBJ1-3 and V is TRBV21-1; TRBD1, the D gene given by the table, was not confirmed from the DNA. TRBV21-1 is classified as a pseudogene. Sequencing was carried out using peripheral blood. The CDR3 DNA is TGTGCCAGCAGCTGGCACCTTTCTGGAAACACCATATATTTT. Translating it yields CASSWHLSGNTIYF.